The rows below give T cell receptor beta chains drawn from one sample of a study of T cell responses to AZD1222 COVID-19 vaccine. Using immunoSEQ multiplex PCR, the repertoire was profiled, and TCRdb retains in-frame clones only, with some absent. The sample lists some 60,000 clones, over 65% occurring once. Sequencing used peripheral blood, obtained 28 days after the second AZD1222 dose. All receptors derive from an adult who received the AZD1222 COVID-19 vaccine. CDR3s include the opening cysteine and the closing phenylalanine or tryptophan. The D gene is left open where the match is weak. Only part of the rows carry a size: once, few, many, or a class if the clone is expanded.

TRBJ1-1 | . | TRBV6-5 | . | CASSPERGTEAFF | TGTGCCAGCAGTCCAGAGAGGGGCACTGAAGCTTTCTTT
TRBJ1-1 | . | TRBV3-1/TRBV3-2 | . | CASSWRPQTEAFF | TGTGCCAGCAGCTGGCGGCCGCAGACTGAAGCTTTCTTT
TRBJ2-4 | . | TRBV11-2 | . | CASRSWGLAKNIQYF | TGTGCCAGCAGGAGTTGGGGATTGGCCAAAAACATTCAGTACTTC
TRBJ2-1 | TRBD1 | TRBV19 | once | CASSIMGQGRNEQFF | TGTGCCAGTAGTATAATGGGACAGGGAAGGAATGAGCAGTTCTTC
TRBJ1-4 | TRBD1 | TRBV7-9 | . | CASSLGGDRFATNEKLFF | TGTGCCAGCAGCTTAGGGGGGGACAGATTTGCAACTAATGAAAAACTGTTTTTT
TRBJ2-1 | . | TRBV12-5 | . | CASGRGQAYNEQFF | TGTGCTAGTGGTCGGGGGCAGGCCTACAATGAGCAGTTCTTC
TRBJ1-4 | . | TRBV19 | . | CASKSQGDGEKLFF | TGTGCCAGTAAGTCGCAGGGCGACGGTGAAAAACTGTTTTTT
TRBJ1-6 | TRBD1 | TRBV7-2 | . | CASSPTRDRSSPLHF | TGTGCCAGCAGCCCGACCCGGGACAGGAGCTCACCCCTCCACTTT
TRBJ2-1 | TRBD2 | TRBV19 | . | CASRETSGGYNEQFF | TGTGCCAGTAGAGAGACTAGCGGGGGATACAATGAGCAGTTCTTC
TRBJ2-5 | . | TRBV19 | once | CASSIGGPLAGETQYF | TGTGCCAGTAGTATAGGGGGACCGCTCGCAGGGGAGACCCAGTACTTC
TRBJ1-5 | TRBD1 | TRBV28 | . | CASTVDRGQPQHF | TGTGCCAGCACTGTCGACAGGGGACAGCCCCAGCATTTT
TRBJ1-1 | . | TRBV24-1 | . | CATSDRMNTEAFF | TGTGCCACCAGTGATAGGATGAACACTGAAGCTTTCTTT
TRBJ1-1 | . | TRBV14 | . | CASSQEARRVRTAEAFF | TGTGCCAGCAGCCAAGAGGCTCGGAGGGTCCGAACAGCTGAAGCTTTCTTT
TRBJ2-2 | . | TRBV27 | . | CASSLSRDSGELFF | TGTGCCAGCAGTTTATCGCGGGATTCCGGGGAGCTGTTTTTT
TRBJ2-7 | TRBD1 | TRBV19 | once | CASRDRGGYEQYF | TGTGCCAGTAGGGACAGGGGAGGCTACGAGCAGTACTTC
TRBJ1-2 | . | TRBV6-1 | once | CASREENYGYTF | TGTGCCAGCAGGGAAGAGAACTATGGCTACACCTTC
TRBJ1-3 | . | TRBV7-2 | . | CASSLVSGYGNTIYF | TGTGCCAGCAGCTTAGTATCTGGGTACGGAAACACCATATATTTT
TRBJ1-2 | . | TRBV4-3 | . | CASSQDYRVNGYTF | TGCGCCAGCAGCCAAGATTACAGGGTAAATGGCTACACCTTC
TRBJ1-1 | . | TRBV3-1/TRBV3-2 | . | CASSPRDTVAEAFF | TGTGCCAGCAGCCCCCGGGACACTGTCGCTGAAGCTTTCTTT
TRBJ2-1 | TRBD2 | TRBV18 | . | CASSRAGGSEQFF | TGTGCCAGCTCTCGAGCGGGGGGGAGTGAGCAGTTCTTC
TRBJ1-1 | TRBD1 | TRBV30 | . | CAWSTGTETEAFF | TGTGCCTGGAGTACCGGGACAGAGACTGAAGCTTTCTTT
TRBJ2-7 | TRBD2 | TRBV6-1 | . | CASSGASGVTYEQYF | TGTGCCAGCAGTGGAGCTAGCGGGGTAACCTACGAGCAGTACTTC
TRBJ1-2 | . | TRBV19 | . | CASSIISGTGNYGYTF | TGTGCCAGTAGTATAATCTCAGGGACCGGTAACTATGGCTACACCTTC
TRBJ2-7 | . | TRBV10-3 | once | CAIGDANSYEQYF | TGTGCCATCGGGGACGCCAACTCCTACGAGCAGTACTTC
TRBJ1-2 | TRBD1 | TRBV2 | . | CASSGTGGNYGYTF | TGTGCCAGCAGTGGGACAGGGGGCAACTATGGCTACACCTTC
TRBJ1-1 | . | TRBV6-5 | . | CASKGRANTEAFF | TGTGCCAGCAAGGGGCGAGCGAACACTGAAGCTTTCTTT